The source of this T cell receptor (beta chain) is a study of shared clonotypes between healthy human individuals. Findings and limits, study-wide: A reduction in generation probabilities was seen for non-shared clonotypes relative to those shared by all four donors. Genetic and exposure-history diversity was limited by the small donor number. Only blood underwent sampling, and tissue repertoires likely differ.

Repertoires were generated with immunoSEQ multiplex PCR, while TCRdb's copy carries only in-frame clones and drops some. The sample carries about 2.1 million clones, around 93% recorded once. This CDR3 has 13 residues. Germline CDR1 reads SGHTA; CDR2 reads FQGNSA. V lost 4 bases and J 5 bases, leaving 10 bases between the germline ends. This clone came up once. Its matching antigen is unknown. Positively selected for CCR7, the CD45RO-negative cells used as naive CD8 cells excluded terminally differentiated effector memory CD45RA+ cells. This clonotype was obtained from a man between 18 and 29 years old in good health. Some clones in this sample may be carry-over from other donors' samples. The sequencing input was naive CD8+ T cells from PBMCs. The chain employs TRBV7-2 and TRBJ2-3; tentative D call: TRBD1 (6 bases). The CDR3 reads CASSSDRRDTQYF. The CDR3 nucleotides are TGTGCCAGCAGCTCCGACAGGAGAGATACGCAGTATTTT.